These 8 T cell receptor beta chains came from one sample sequenced in a study of blood T cell repertoires in COVID-19. Profiling relied on immunoSEQ multiplex PCR, and the TCRdb table lists in-frame clones only, not all of them. Here the sample spans 210,000 or so clones, around 84% being singletons. Sequenced sample: peripheral blood. The receptor set was obtained from a woman of 80 years or more with active or convalescent COVID-19.

The chain carries TRBV19 and TRBJ1-4; 7 positions match TRBD1. The CDR3 extends over 14 amino acids. V was clipped by 5 bases and J by 8 bases; unmatched bases: 8. Germline lookup yields CDR1 LNHDA and CDR2 SQIVND (reference sequence). CDR3 sequence (DNA): TGTGCCAGTAGTCTAAGACAGGGCGGCGAAAAACTGTTTTTT. It is translated as CASSLRQGGEKLFF. Drawing the rest from reference TRBV19 and TRBJ1-4, the complete variable domain is DGGITQSPKYLFRKEGQNVTLSCEQNLNHDAMYWYRQDPGQGLRLIYYSQIVNDFQKGDIAEGYSVSREKKESFPLTVTSAQKNPTAFYLCASSLRQGGEKLFFGSGTQLSVL.

This chain joins TRBV6-4 and TRBJ2-2; D is unclear. Trimming shortened V by 4 bases and J by 0 bases, and 6 bases separated the two germline ends. The CDR3 is 14 residues long. CDR1 is MRHNA, CDR2 SNTAGT, per germline. The DNA of the CDR3 is TGTGCCAGCAGTGCACAACCGAACACCGGGGAGCTGTTTTTT. Amino acid sequence: CASSAQPNTGELFF.

This sequence joins TRBV19 and TRBJ2-3, with no clear D. Trimming took off 6 bases at V and 2 bases at J, with 12 bases between the two ends. The germline V gene encodes CDR1 LNHDA and CDR2 SQIVND (reference sequence). CDR3 length: 14 amino acids. CDR3 DNA: TGTGCCAGTAGCCAACTACTATACACAGATACGCAGTATTTT. It is translated as CASSQLLYTDTQYF.

The chain recombines TRBV15 with TRBJ1-5, with 8 bases matching TRBD1. V was clipped by 5 bases and J by 4 bases; unmatched bases: 4. CDR1 and CDR2 (germline): LNHNV, YYDKDF (reference sequence). This CDR3 contains 14 residues. The CDR3, as DNA: TGTGCCACCAGCGGCAGACAGGGGAATCAGCCCCAGCATTTT. This sequence encodes CATSGRQGNQPQHF.

This clone was detected only once. The J gene is TRBJ1-2, the V gene TRBV24-1; D is ambiguous. This CDR3 contains 14 residues. CDR1 is KGHDR and CDR2 is SFDVKD in the germline V gene. Trimming stripped 2 bases from V and 3 bases from J, with 9 bases between. The CDR3 DNA follows: TGTGCCACCAGTGATTCGAAGACTTACTATGGCTACACCTTC. It is translated as CATSDSKTYYGYTF.

The chain joins TRBV9 to TRBJ2-1; no definite D call. CDR3 size: 14 residues. Germline loops: CDR1 SGDLS, CDR2 YYNGEE. The germline V and J ends were trimmed by 0 bases and 0 bases, with 4 bases remaining between them. The chain's CDR3 is CASSVDSSYNEQFF. The DNA of the CDR3 is TGTGCCAGCAGCGTAGATAGCTCCTACAATGAGCAGTTCTTC.

The chain employs TRBV19 and TRBJ1-2; D might be TRBD1 (5 bases). Per the germline V gene, CDR1 is LNHDA and CDR2 is SQIVND (reference sequence). The CDR3 length is 15 residues. V lost 5 bases to trimming and J lost 0 bases, with 13 bases between them. The CDR3 nucleotides read TGTGCCAGTAGTCCTATAGACAGTCCTAACTATGGCTACACCTTC. Its translation is CASSPIDSPNYGYTF.

The gene calls are TRBV6-5 and TRBJ1-1; D not certain. The ends were cut back, 8 bases at V and 2 bases at J, with 9 bases in the middle. CDR3 size: 12 residues. The germline CDR1 and CDR2 sequences are MNHEY and SVGAGI. The CDR3 reads CASGPQNTEAFF. The CDR3 DNA sequence: TGTGCCAGCGGCCCCCAAAACACTGAAGCTTTCTTT.